This T cell receptor beta chain was sequenced in a study of blood T cell repertoires in COVID-19. Background on the study: Spain, Italy and the United States supplied samples that represented acute and convalescent COVID-19.

V was cut by 6 bases and J by 4 bases, with 12 bases left in between. Germline assignment: CDR1 MDHEN and CDR2 SYDVKM. CDR3 length equals 14 residues. Original processing methods: Estimates of nucleated cell counts were drawn from the amplification of reference gene primers. Only in-frame clones appear in the TCRdb table, and some are missing; sequencing was by immunoSEQ multiplex PCR. V, J and clone size reflect that table, while D and trimming were determined from the DNA. The sample comprises roughly 300,000 clones, around 86% of which are singletons, and more than 9% rests with the top ten. The chain combines TRBV28 with TRBJ2-2; D gene unclear. This TCR was recovered from a woman under 30 who had recovered from COVID-19. What was sequenced was PBMCs or T cells enriched from blood (not recorded which). CDR3 DNA sequence: TGTGCCAGCAGGGTCGATCGGGTCACCGGGGAGCTGTTTTTT. Protein: CASRVDRVTGELFF.